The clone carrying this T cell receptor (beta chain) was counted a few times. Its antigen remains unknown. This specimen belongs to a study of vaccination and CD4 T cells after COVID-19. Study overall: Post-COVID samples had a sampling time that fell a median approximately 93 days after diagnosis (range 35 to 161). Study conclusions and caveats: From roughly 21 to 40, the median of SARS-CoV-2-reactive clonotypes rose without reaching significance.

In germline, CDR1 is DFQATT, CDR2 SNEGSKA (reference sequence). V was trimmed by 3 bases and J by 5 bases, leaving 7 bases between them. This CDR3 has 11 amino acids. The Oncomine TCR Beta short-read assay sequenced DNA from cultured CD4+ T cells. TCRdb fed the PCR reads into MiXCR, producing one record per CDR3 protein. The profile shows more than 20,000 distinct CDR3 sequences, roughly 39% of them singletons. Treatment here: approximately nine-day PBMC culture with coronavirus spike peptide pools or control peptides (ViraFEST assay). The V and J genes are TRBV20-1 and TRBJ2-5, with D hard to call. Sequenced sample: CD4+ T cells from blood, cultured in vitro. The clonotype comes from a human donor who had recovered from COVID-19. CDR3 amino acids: CSASVRETQYF. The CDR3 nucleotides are TGCAGTGCTAGTGTCCGGGAGACCCAGTACTTC.